The clone carrying this T cell receptor beta chain was seen a single time. CDR1 GTSNPN and CDR2 SVGIG come from the germline V gene (reference sequence). There are 14 residues in the CDR3. The PCR made use of 60 Vbeta and 13 Jbeta primers. Generated by immunoSEQ multiplex PCR, the TCRdb table keeps only in-frame clones and is missing some. Seen here are some 120,000 clones, about four fifths observed once, and the top ten hold around 11%. This entry belongs to a study of cytomegalovirus exposure and HLA in healthy donors. The sample taken for sequencing was PBMCs. The chain joins TRBV30 to TRBJ2-5; TRBD2 aligns across 11 bases. The assigned J gene may be wrong: the sequence end matches TRBJ2-7 better. This receptor was obtained from a male donor in good health and CMV-seropositive. The CDR3 DNA reads as TGTGCCTGGAGTCTCACTAGCGGGAGCGACGAGCAGTACTTC. Its protein product is CAWSLTSGSDEQYF.